Shown below are 3 T cell receptor beta chains from a single sample sequenced in a study of beta chain features in type 1 diabetes (dated by TCRdb to 2017 to 2018). Their target antigens are unknown. What the study reported, not specific to this receptor: Type 1 diabetes patients showed a moderate but significant shortening of TCRB CDR3 length in all four CD4+ subsets.

The library was produced with the immunoSEQ multiplex PCR assay. The High Capacity cDNA Reverse Transcription Kit was used to reverse transcribe all of the isolated RNA, meaning that expressed TCRB transcripts were what got sequenced. Sourced from immuneACCESS, this table was stored by TCRdb with only in-frame sequences that have V and J called. A share of the clones is absent; for the studies checked, an unresolved V gene accounts for under half, and the remainder has no known explanation. Here the sample has around 250,000 clones; around 24% occur a single time. The top ten clonotypes cover roughly 0.013% of the sample. What was sequenced was naive CD4+ T cells from blood. What this sample's cell subset or site label stands for: true naive CD4+ T cells. These receptors were taken from a woman aged 30 to 39 with type 1 diabetes.

Only a few counts were recorded for this clone. The chain couples TRBV19 to TRBJ2-1; tentative D call: TRBD2 (6 bases). V gave up 5 bases and J gave up 12 bases, with 23 bases separating them. The CDR3 loop spans 15 amino acids. Germline CDR1 LNHDA, CDR2 SQIVND (reference sequence). CDR3 in amino acids: CASSAHIAVTQGQFF. The CDR3 region has the DNA TGTGCCAGTAGTGCCCACATAGCGGTAACCCAGGGGCAGTTCTTC.

This clone was counted a few times. The genes are TRBV2 and TRBJ1-2; 7 bases are shared with TRBD1. V lost 6 bases to trimming and J lost 2 bases; unmatched junction nucleotides: 6. From germline, CDR1 is SNHLY and CDR2 FYNNEI. The CDR3 runs 14 residues. Here the CDR3 reads CASSSDRTNYGYTF. CDR3 bases: TGTGCCAGCAGCTCGGACAGGACAAACTATGGCTACACCTTC.

The V call is TRBV19, the J call TRBJ2-1, with TRBD2 matching over 9 bases. This CDR3 is 17 amino acids long. The germline V gene encodes CDR1 LNHDA and CDR2 SQIVND (reference sequence). J was trimmed by 5 bases and V by 8 bases; bases with no gene match: 16. CDR3 DNA: TGTGCCAGTCAAACCATGGCGGGAGGGGGGCCAGACAATGAGCAGTTCTTC. It encodes CASQTMAGGGPDNEQFF.